The present TCR beta chain was sequenced within a study of neoadjuvant nivolumab and ipilimumab in lung cancer. Overall study results and limits: TCR clonality did not significantly correlate with pathologic tumor regression. Resected-tumor TCR richness correlated positively with pretherapy blood richness. Only two of four nivolumab-treated tumors gained richness and clonality by surgery. Only a small number of samples underwent TCR sequencing.

The germline V gene encodes CDR1 LNHDA and CDR2 SQIVND (reference sequence). The CDR3 spans 13 residues. The junction had 4 bases not matched to a gene; V was cut back by 6 bases and J by 6 bases. TCRdb's table, derived via immunoSEQ multiplex PCR, lists solely in-frame clones and lacks some. This table has tens of thousands of clones, approximately 80% appearing once. Points on this clone: Its antigen is currently unknown.

The chain combines TRBV19 with TRBJ2-7; TRBD1 matches at 11 bases. The source of this sequence is an adult with non-small cell lung cancer. Sequenced material: peripheral blood, taken before neoadjuvant nivolumab, alone or with ipilimumab. The CDR3 is CASSTGTGGEQYF. The CDR3 coding sequence is TGTGCCAGTAGCACCGGGACAGGGGGCGAGCAGTACTTC.